The 16 T cell receptor beta chains below all came from one sample that was sequenced in a study of T cell responses to AZD1222 COVID-19 vaccine. Some clones are missing from TCRdb's copy, which holds only in-frame ones; the method was immunoSEQ multiplex PCR. The sample records 100,000 to 150,000 clones, just over 90% being singletons. Specimen: peripheral blood, collected on day 0 of AZD1222 vaccination. All receptors derive from an adult in good health.

This chain connects TRBV21-1 to TRBJ1-1. TRBV21-1 counts as a pseudogene. This CDR3 spans 13 amino acids. This CDR3 reads CASSIPCLIPSFF. The CDR3 DNA sequence: TGTGCCAGCAGCATCCCGTGCCTTATCCCCTCCTTCTTT.

This clone was seen only once. The J gene is TRBJ1-4, the V gene TRBV3-1 (or the pseudogene TRBV3-2); 9 bases are a match to TRBD1. The CDR3 is 15 amino acids. J lost 7 bases, V lost 3 bases, and 6 bases had no gene match. The germline gives CDR1 LGHDT, CDR2 YNNKEL (reference sequence). The CDR3 spells CASSQAQGAFEKLFF. CDR3 bases: TGTGCCAGCAGCCAGGCACAGGGGGCTTTTGAAAAACTGTTTTTT.

The rearrangement links TRBV25-1 to TRBJ2-2; 10 bases fit TRBD1. The germline CDR1 and CDR2 sequences are MGHDK and SYGVNS. V dropped 2 bases and J dropped 6; count of bases not matched to a gene: 6. The CDR3 length is 16 residues. The CDR3 DNA reads TGTGCCAGCAGTGAACGTCCCGGACAGGGGGCCGGGGAGCTGTTTTTT. Amino acids: CASSERPGQGAGELFF.

The chain links TRBV7-7 to TRBJ2-2; 7 nucleotides align to TRBD1. Per the germline V gene, CDR1 is SSHAT and CDR2 is FNYEAQ (reference sequence). CDR3 length equals 13 residues. V lost 9 bases, J lost 4 bases, and 5 bases stayed unmatched. CDR3 residues: CASLDRATGELFF. The DNA for the CDR3 is TGTGCCAGTCTAGACAGGGCCACCGGGGAGCTGTTTTTT.

The chain is built from TRBV30 and TRBJ2-5; TRBD1 matches 8 bases. The ends lost 1 base at V and 5 bases at J; junction bases unmatched: 12. This CDR3 region has 16 residues. The V gene's germline CDR1 is GTSNPN and CDR2 SVGIG (reference sequence). CDR3 amino acids: CAWSATQTGAVETQYF. In DNA form, the CDR3 reads TGTGCCTGGAGTGCAACACAGACAGGGGCCGTCGAGACCCAGTACTTC.

This clone occurred once. The rearrangement joins TRBV3-1 (or the pseudogene TRBV3-2) to TRBJ2-1, with a weak D call TRBD2 (6 bases). The V gene's germline CDR1 is LGHDT and CDR2 YNNKEL (reference sequence). The ends were cut back, 2 bases at V and 7 bases at J, with 18 bases in the middle. The CDR3 totals 16 residues. The CDR3 sequence: CASSQRERVRSNEQFF. The CDR3 nucleotides read TGTGCCAGCAGCCAACGAGAGCGGGTAAGGTCAAATGAGCAGTTCTTC.

The chain recombines TRBV19 with TRBJ2-7; D gene uncertain. CDR3 size: 13 residues. V was clipped by 5 bases and J by 3 bases, with 11 bases between them. Germline CDR1 is LNHDA and CDR2 is SQIVND (reference sequence). The CDR3 loop is CASSSTAVYEQYF. CDR3 nucleotide sequence: TGTGCCAGTAGTTCGACGGCTGTCTACGAGCAGTACTTC. The complete variable domain, with remaining parts taken from reference TRBV19 and TRBJ2-7, reads DGGITQSPKYLFRKEGQNVTLSCEQNLNHDAMYWYRQDPGQGLRLIYYSQIVNDFQKGDIAEGYSVSREKKESFPLTVTSAQKNPTAFYLCASSSTAVYEQYFGPGTRLTVT.

The V and J genes are TRBV6-6 and TRBJ2-4; 9 positions agree with TRBD1. After removal of 6 bases from V and 0 bases from J, the junction contained 6 bases not matched to a gene. Germline lookup yields CDR1 MNHNY and CDR2 SVGAGI (reference sequence). The CDR3 runs 16 residues. The CDR3 nucleotides are TGTGCCAGCAGCAGACAGGGGGAATTAGCCAAAAACATTCAGTACTTC. This translates into CASSRQGELAKNIQYF.

V gene TRBV12-3 or TRBV12-4 combines with J gene TRBJ2-7, with 7 positions matching TRBD2. The CDR3 has 13 residues. The J segment lost 9 bases and the V segment lost 5 bases, leaving 10 bases of the junction unmatched. The CDR3 is CASSPGTITWQYF. For the CDR3, the DNA is TGTGCCAGCAGTCCCGGGACTATTACGTGGCAGTACTTC.

The genes are TRBV11-2 and TRBJ2-7; a weak D match, TRBD2 (6 bases). The V end was cut by 6 bases, the J end by 2 bases, with 8 bases between. The CDR3 runs to 12 residues. The germline gives CDR1 SGHAT, CDR2 FQNNGV. The CDR3 sequence is CASSRGAYEQYF. Written as DNA, the CDR3 is TGTGCCAGCAGTCGCGGGGCCTACGAGCAGTACTTC. Full variable domain (outside the CDR3, taken from reference TRBV11-2 and TRBJ2-7): EAGVAQSPRYKIIEKRQSVAFWCNPISGHATLYWYQQILGQGPKLLIQFQNNGVVDDSQLPKDRFSAERLKGVDSTLKIQPAKLEDSAVYLCASSRGAYEQYFGPGTRLTVT.

The chain has TRBV5-4 and TRBJ2-7; D may be TRBD2 (6 bases). V lost 3 bases and J lost 2, with 12 bases in between. The V gene's germline CDR1 is SGHNT and CDR2 YYREEE (reference sequence). The CDR3 has 14 amino acids. This CDR3 reads CASSSFGRTYEQYF. CDR3 in DNA: TGTGCCAGCAGCTCATTCGGGAGAACCTACGAGCAGTACTTC.

The gene calls are TRBV19 and TRBJ2-3; 7 bases line up with TRBD2. The CDR3 covers 14 residues. The V and J ends lost 3 bases and 2 bases, in that order; junction bases with no gene match: 2. Germline values: CDR1 LNHDA, CDR2 SQIVND (reference sequence). CDR3 amino acids: CASSMAGATDTQYF. CDR3 DNA sequence: TGTGCCAGTAGTATGGCGGGAGCCACAGATACGCAGTATTTT.

The chain uses TRBV29-1 and TRBJ2-2, with D tentatively TRBD2 (6 bases). Trimming removed 4 bases from V and 6 bases from J, with 9 bases in between. In germline, CDR1 is SQVTM, CDR2 ANQGSEA. The CDR3 extends over 12 amino acids. The CDR3 DNA reads TGCAGCGTTGCCTGGGGGGCCGGGGAGCTGTTTTTT. Protein sequence: CSVAWGAGELFF.

The chain joins TRBV18 to TRBJ2-1, with TRBD2 identical over 7 bases. Trimming removed 0 bases from V and 7 bases from J; junction bases left unmatched: 9. The CDR3 has 16 residues. Per germline, CDR1 KGHSH and CDR2 LQKENI. The CDR3, as DNA: TGTGCCAGCTCACCACCGGGCGGGGGTTTACGGAATGAGCAGTTCTTC. Translation: CASSPPGGGLRNEQFF.

The chain couples TRBV12-3 or TRBV12-4 to TRBJ1-1, with D uncertain. The CDR3 is made up of 12 amino acids. V lost 10 bases, J lost 0 bases, and 9 bases lay in between. The CDR3 DNA sequence: TGTGCCACGGGTGGTATGAACACTGAAGCTTTCTTT. Amino acid sequence: CATGGMNTEAFF.

The chain uses TRBV7-6 and TRBJ2-3, with 8 nucleotides matching TRBD1. V shed 5 bases, J shed 1 base, and the junction held 14 bases outside the gene matches. The CDR3 extends over 18 amino acids. Germline loops: CDR1 SGHVS, CDR2 FNYEAQ. The DNA for the CDR3 is TGTGCCAGCAGCAGGGGGACAGGTATAGGAGGGGGCACAGATACGCAGTATTTT. Translating it yields CASSRGTGIGGGTDTQYF.